One sample yielded the 21 T cell receptor beta chains listed below, sequenced in a study of radiation and T cells in renal cell carcinoma. Sequenced by immunoSEQ multiplex PCR; TCRdb stores in-frame clones only, minus some. Of approximately 120,000 clones listed, around 83% are singletons. Time point described: baseline pretreatment blood. Treatment of the sample: 15 Gy SBRT to primary tumor, nephrectomy 4 weeks later. The sample was blood, taken from a patient whose treatment included radiotherapy and nephrectomy. Source of these receptors: an older woman with renal cell carcinoma.

About this clone itself: Other DNA sequences in this specimen translate into the identical CDR3. The genes are TRBV9 and TRBJ1-1; D unresolved. The CDR3 runs 13 residues. Germline V gene lookup returns CDR1 SGDLS and CDR2 YYNGEE. V lost 0 bases, J lost 5 bases, and 8 bases lay in between. Here the CDR3 reads CASSVDPGTEAFF. DNA for the CDR3: TGTGCCAGCAGCGTAGATCCGGGTACTGAAGCTTTCTTT.

This clone was observed a single time. The V gene is TRBV18, the J gene TRBJ1-1; D perhaps matches TRBD1 (6 bases). The germline V gene has CDR1 KGHSH and CDR2 LQKENI. The CDR3 length is 17 residues. V was cut by 2 bases and J by 5 bases, with 21 bases left in between. CDR3 amino acids: CASSPTGAKLRETEAFF. The DNA of the CDR3 is TGTGCCAGCTCACCAACGGGGGCTAAATTAAGGGAGACTGAAGCTTTCTTT.

V usage is TRBV4-1 and J usage is TRBJ2-1; weak D call: TRBD2 (5 bases). CDR1 and CDR2 from the germline V gene are MGHRA and YSYEKL. The CDR3 totals 13 residues. Trimming left V 0 bases short and J 9 bases short, with 9 bases between. The CDR3 DNA sequence: TGCGCCAGCAGCCAAGATACCCGGGGTGAGCAGTTCTTC. Amino acids: CASSQDTRGEQFF.

The rearrangement uses TRBV5-1 and TRBJ2-1; either TRBD1 or TRBD2 may supply D (5 bases each). This CDR3 is 16 amino acids long. Germline V gene sequence: CDR1 SGHRS, CDR2 YFSETQ. The germline V and J ends were trimmed by 4 bases and 3 bases, with 17 bases remaining between them. The CDR3 DNA follows: TGCGCCAGCAGCATTGGGACCGTCAACTTCTACAATGAGCAGTTCTTC. It is translated as CASSIGTVNFYNEQFF.

The CDR3 region is CAISESSRTSGLYNEQFF. CDR3 in DNA: TGTGCCATCAGTGAGTCTTCTCGGACTAGCGGACTCTACAATGAGCAGTTCTTC. This sequence joins TRBV10-3 and TRBJ2-1; 10 bases match TRBD2. Germline CDR1 ENHRY, CDR2 SYGVKD. This CDR3 contains 18 residues. The ends lost 0 bases at V and 3 bases at J; junction bases unmatched: 8.

The J gene is TRBJ2-3, the V gene TRBV5-1, with 8 positions matching TRBD2. The junction had 9 bases not matched to a gene; V was cut back by 4 bases and J by 2 bases. From germline, CDR1 is SGHRS and CDR2 YFSETQ. The CDR3 totals 16 residues. CDR3 nucleotide sequence: TGCGCCAGCAGCCCGGGTCATAGCGGGGACACAGATACGCAGTATTTT. Amino acid sequence: CASSPGHSGDTDTQYF.

The DNA of the CDR3 is TGTGCCAGCAGTAAGCGGGGGGTCGTGGATACGCAGTATTTT. Translation gives CASSKRGVVDTQYF. The rearrangement uses TRBV27 and TRBJ2-3; 9 bases are a match to TRBD2. With V trimmed by 5 bases and J by 6 bases, 6 bases remained unmatched. CDR1 is MNHEY, CDR2 SMNVEV, per germline (reference sequence). The CDR3 loop spans 14 amino acids.

CDR3 in amino acids: CASRGRDRGLGTF. The CDR3 DNA sequence: TGTGCCAGTAGGGGCCGGGACAGGGGGCTTGGAACCTTC. This chain joins TRBV19 and TRBJ1-2; 12 bases fit TRBD1. Per the germline V gene, CDR1 is LNHDA and CDR2 is SQIVND (reference sequence). The trim removed 6 bases at V and 14 bases at J, leaving 10 bases unmatched. The CDR3 totals 13 residues.

J is TRBJ2-7 and V is TRBV30, with TRBD2 identical over 11 bases. With V trimmed by 1 base and J by 6 bases, 8 bases remained unmatched. Germline CDR1 is GTSNPN and CDR2 is SVGIG (reference sequence). The CDR3 has 15 residues. The CDR3 loop is CAWSEIAGGPAEQYF. The CDR3 nucleotides read TGTGCCTGGAGTGAAATAGCGGGAGGGCCCGCCGAGCAGTACTTC.

The rearrangement joins TRBV28 to TRBJ2-7; 9 nucleotides align to TRBD1. The CDR3 contains 13 residues. The germline gives CDR1 MDHEN, CDR2 SYDVKM. The trim removed 10 bases at V and 5 bases at J, leaving 9 bases unmatched. The CDR3 loop reads CATTRTGANEQYF. Here the CDR3 DNA reads TGTGCCACCACCAGGACAGGGGCAAACGAGCAGTACTTC.

V is TRBV13 and J is TRBJ2-7; TRBD1 matches 12 bases. Trimming removed 4 bases from V and 5 bases from J; junction bases left unmatched: 6. Germline assignment: CDR1 PRHDT and CDR2 FYEKMQ (reference sequence). The CDR3 runs to 15 residues. The DNA for the CDR3 is TGTGCCAGCAGCTCACCGGGACAGGGGGCAGACGAGCAGTACTTC. The encoded protein is CASSSPGQGADEQYF. Complete variable domain (other parts from reference TRBV13 and TRBJ2-7): AAGVIQSPRHLIKEKRETATLKCYPIPRHDTVYWYQQGPGQDPQFLISFYEKMQSDKGSIPDRFSAQQFSDYHSELNMSSLELGDSALYFCASSSPGQGADEQYFGPGTRLTVT.

The rearrangement joins TRBV30 to TRBJ2-1, with D possibly being TRBD1 or TRBD2 (5 bases each). The germline gives CDR1 GTSNPN, CDR2 SVGIG (reference sequence). The CDR3 consists of 16 residues. The V and J ends lost 3 bases and 1 base respectively, with 16 bases between them. The CDR3, as DNA: TGTGCCTGGAGGGGGCCCGACTACATATCCTACAATGAGCAGTTCTTC. This sequence encodes CAWRGPDYISYNEQFF.

This rearrangement joins TRBV5-1 to TRBJ2-5, with D possibly being TRBD2 (6 bases). The CDR3 sequence is 14 residues long. CDR1 is SGHRS and CDR2 is YFSETQ in the germline V gene. Deletions cut 3 bases from V and 2 bases from J, with 11 bases between. In nucleotides, the CDR3 is TGCGCCAGCAGCTACCCGGGAGCTCAAGAGACCCAGTACTTC. This encodes CASSYPGAQETQYF.

The rearrangement uses TRBV30 and TRBJ2-7; 10 bases are shared with TRBD1. CDR1 is GTSNPN and CDR2 is SVGIG in the germline V gene (reference sequence). CDR3 length: 15 amino acids. Losses at the gene ends were 5 bases for V and 0 bases for J; bases not matched to a gene: 7. This chain's CDR3 is CAWDRGRLSSYEQYF. In DNA form, the CDR3 reads TGTGCCTGGGACAGGGGGCGACTTAGCTCCTACGAGCAGTACTTC.

The rearrangement uses TRBV4-2 and TRBJ2-1; a possible D gene is TRBD2 (6 bases). This CDR3 is 21 amino acids long. The V gene's germline CDR1 is LGHNA and CDR2 YNFKEQ. V lost 0 bases and J lost 0, with 24 bases in between. The DNA of the CDR3 is TGTGCCAGCAGCCAAGATTATTTTTCAGTAGGACTACACAGCTCCTACAATGAGCAGTTCTTC. Translation: CASSQDYFSVGLHSSYNEQFF.

V usage is TRBV28 and J usage is TRBJ2-1, with 7 bases matching TRBD2. Per germline, CDR1 MDHEN and CDR2 SYDVKM. Losses at the gene ends were 1 base for V and 8 bases for J; bases not matched to a gene: 5. This CDR3 has 14 amino acids. CDR3 sequence reads: CASSLYGRRYEQFF. CDR3 nucleotides: TGTGCCAGCAGTTTATACGGGAGGAGGTATGAGCAGTTCTTC.

The rearrangement uses TRBV19 and TRBJ1-2; D is uncertain. V gave up 7 bases and J gave up 4 bases, with 13 bases separating them. The CDR3 consists of 13 residues. Germline V lookup: CDR1 LNHDA, CDR2 SQIVND (reference sequence). CDR3 in amino acids: CASTPGSSYGYTF. The CDR3, as DNA: TGTGCCAGTACCCCTGGTAGTTCCTATGGCTACACCTTC. Based on the CDR3 plus reference TRBV19 and TRBJ1-2, the full variable domain is DGGITQSPKYLFRKEGQNVTLSCEQNLNHDAMYWYRQDPGQGLRLIYYSQIVNDFQKGDIAEGYSVSREKKESFPLTVTSAQKNPTAFYLCASTPGSSYGYTFGSGTRLTVV.

As regards this clone: The junction departs from germline at one end; a sequencing error may be responsible. V and J are TRBV7-7 and TRBJ2-5; possible D gene TRBD1, 6 bases. Per the germline V gene, CDR1 is SSHAT and CDR2 is FNYEAQ (reference sequence). CDR3 length equals 15 residues. Here the CDR3 DNA reads TGTGCTAGCAGCTGGAACTCCGGGACACAAGGGACCCAGTACTTC. This sequence encodes CASSWNSGTQGTQYF.

This clone was counted a few times. The chain carries TRBV6-1 and TRBJ1-2, with D unclear. CDR1 and CDR2 from the germline V gene are MNHNS and SASEGT. Trimming pared 4 bases from V and 0 bases from J, leaving 9 bases between. The CDR3 is made up of 14 amino acids. CDR3 sequence reads: CASSAQHSNYGYTF. The CDR3 DNA reads as TGTGCCAGCAGTGCCCAGCACTCTAACTATGGCTACACCTTC.

The CDR3 loop is CASTLAAAYEQYF. CDR3 bases: TGTGCCAGCACCTTGGCGGCCGCCTACGAGCAGTACTTC. The V and J genes are TRBV28 and TRBJ2-7; D remains unclear. CDR3 length equals 13 residues. Germline V gene data show CDR1 as MDHEN and CDR2 as SYDVKM. With 7 bases removed from V and 2 bases from J, the gap between germline ends came to 12 bases.

Only one count was recorded for this clone. The chain recombines TRBV9 with TRBJ2-7; 12 bases match TRBD2. Per the germline V gene, CDR1 is SGDLS and CDR2 is YYNGEE. V trimming: 0 bases; J trimming: 2 bases; junction bases outside the gene matches: 0. The CDR3 is made up of 15 amino acids. The CDR3 coding sequence is TGTGCCAGCAGCGTAGGACTAGCGGGGGCCTACGAGCAGTACTTC. Protein: CASSVGLAGAYEQYF.